This paragraph covers one T cell receptor (beta chain) sequence. These data belong to a study of blood T cell repertoires in COVID-19. Overall study context: The United States, Italy and Spain supplied acute and convalescent COVID-19 samples. Nucleic acid was either cDNA or gDNA, and it came from T cells, B-cell-depleted T cells, or PBMCs.

The CDR3 loop spans 21 amino acids. V was cut by 0 bases and J by 0 bases, with 24 bases left in between. Looked up from germline, CDR1 is PRHDT and CDR2 is FYEKMQ (reference sequence). Under the authors' procedure: Reference gene primer amplification gave nucleated cell count estimates. Using immunoSEQ multiplex PCR, the repertoire was profiled, and TCRdb retains in-frame clones only, with some absent. The V and J calls and the clone size are those of that table, but D and trimming were determined from the DNA. The repertoire includes around 250,000 clones, about 83% of them detected once, and roughly an eighth sits in the top ten.

The receptor comes from a man older than 75 with acute or convalescent COVID-19. J is TRBJ1-3 and V is TRBV13, with D maybe TRBD1 (6 bases). The sample consisted of peripheral blood. The CDR3 DNA follows: TGTGCCAGCAGCTTAGGCGAAACCGGGACATCTCACGTTCGCTCTGGAAACACCATATATTTT. The encoded protein is CASSLGETGTSHVRSGNTIYF.